A single sample gave rise to the 8 T cell receptor beta chains below, sequenced in a study of shared clonotypes between healthy human individuals. Assay used: immunoSEQ multiplex PCR; TCRdb lists only in-frame clones, some missing. The table includes some 1,100,000 clones, roughly 74% detected once. Source material: memory CD4+ T cells from PBMCs. Subset indicated: CD45RA-negative fraction. All receptors derive from a young man in good health. Some clones in this sample may be carry-over from other donors' samples.

The chain carries TRBV9 and TRBJ2-7; tentative D call: TRBD1 (6 bases). Trimming shortened V by 3 bases and J by 2 bases, and 12 bases separated the two germline ends. Per the germline V gene, CDR1 is SGDLS and CDR2 is YYNGEE. The CDR3 loop spans 14 amino acids. CDR3 nucleotides: TGTGCCAGCAGCGCCCGACAGGTACCCTACGAGCAGTACTTC. It is translated as CASSARQVPYEQYF. The full variable domain, with the rest looked up from reference TRBV9 and TRBJ2-7, is DSGVTQTPKHLITATGQRVTLRCSPRSGDLSVYWYQQSLDQGLQFLIQYYNGEERAKGNILERFSAQQFPDLHSELNLSSLELGDSALYFCASSARQVPYEQYFGPGTRLTVT.

The rearrangement joins TRBV7-3 to TRBJ2-7; the D gene is possibly TRBD1 (5 bases). Deletions cut 2 bases from V and 6 bases from J, with 14 bases between. In germline, CDR1 is SGHTA, CDR2 FQGTGA. This CDR3 has 14 residues. CDR3 region: CASSLGAKGSEQYF. The CDR3 DNA reads TGTGCCAGCAGCTTAGGGGCGAAGGGGTCCGAGCAGTACTTC.

The genes are TRBV4-2 and TRBJ2-3; 10 nucleotides match TRBD2. CDR3 length: 14 amino acids. Germline V gene sequence: CDR1 LGHNA, CDR2 YNFKEQ. The trim removed 4 bases at V and 6 bases at J, leaving 4 bases unmatched. The CDR3 DNA sequence: TGTGCCAGCAGCCCTCTAGCGGGAGAGGATACGCAGTATTTT. Translation gives CASSPLAGEDTQYF.

The chain employs TRBV28 and TRBJ2-3; D unresolved. CDR1 is MDHEN, CDR2 SYDVKM, per germline. The V end was cut by 10 bases, the J end by 4 bases, with 9 bases between. The CDR3 covers 11 residues. CDR3 sequence (DNA): TGTGCCACCAGAGGAGCAGATACGCAGTATTTT. Amino acids: CATRGADTQYF.

This clone came up once. CDR3 region: CASSLSRDQETQYF. In DNA, the CDR3 is TGTGCCAGCAGTTTAAGCAGGGACCAAGAGACCCAGTACTTC. The chain carries TRBV28 and TRBJ2-5; the D gene is possibly TRBD1 (5 bases). V shed 2 bases and J shed 0 bases, with 7 bases lying between them. CDR3 size: 14 residues. Germline V gives CDR1 MDHEN, CDR2 SYDVKM.

This sequence joins TRBV11-1 and TRBJ2-2; D is perhaps TRBD1 or TRBD2 (5 bases each). Per germline, CDR1 SGHAT and CDR2 FQDESV (reference sequence). V was pared by 5 bases and J by 4 bases, with 20 bases between. The CDR3 has 17 residues. CDR3 DNA: TGTGCCAGCAGCCACTTAGGGACCTTACCGGCCACCGGGGAGCTGTTTTTT. Translated, it gives CASSHLGTLPATGELFF.

V and J are TRBV6-5 and TRBJ2-2; perhaps TRBD1 as D (5 bases). Germline V gives CDR1 MNHEY, CDR2 SVGAGI. V was cut by 7 bases and J by 3 bases, with 15 bases left in between. This CDR3 spans 15 amino acids. CDR3 nucleotides: TGTGCCAGCACTCCCTCTAGGGGTTACACCGGGGAGCTGTTTTTT. Its translation: CASTPSRGYTGELFF.

The chain employs TRBV27 and TRBJ2-7; TRBD2 aligns across 7 bases. The V and J ends lost 2 bases and 0 bases, in that order; junction bases with no gene match: 10. This CDR3 contains 17 residues. Germline V CDR1 and CDR2: MNHEY, SMNVEV (reference sequence). The CDR3 sequence is CASSLREAITGSYEQYF. CDR3 nucleotides: TGTGCCAGCAGTTTACGGGAGGCCATAACGGGCTCCTACGAGCAGTACTTC.